These T cell receptor beta chains were read from a single sample in a study of blood T cell repertoires in COVID-19. Method: immunoSEQ multiplex PCR; TCRdb's copy keeps in-frame clones and lacks some. Of 150,000 to 200,000 clones listed, about 90% were seen once; the top ten hold approximately 9.9%. The sequencing input was peripheral blood. The receptors here all came from a woman aged 55-70 years with COVID-19, enrolled during active disease. The CDR3 runs from the conserved cysteine through the conserved F or W. Each record gives: CDR3 protein, CDR3 DNA, clone size, V gene, J gene, D gene. D genes are given only for firm matches. Some rows mark clone size as missing; the rest say once, few, many or name a class of expanded clone.

CDR3 protein: CASSSTSGQGKQPQHF
CDR3 DNA: TGTGCCAGCAGTTCGACGTCGGGACAGGGAAAACAGCCCCAGCATTTT
clone size: NA
V gene: TRBV28
J gene: TRBJ1-5
D gene: TRBD1

CDR3 protein: CASSQVTNTEAFF
CDR3 DNA: TGTGCCAGCAGCCAAGTCACAAACACTGAAGCTTTCTTT
clone size: NA
V gene: TRBV3-1/TRBV3-2
J gene: TRBJ1-1
D gene: NA

CDR3 protein: CASSEFVEGGSNEKLFF
CDR3 DNA: TGTGCCAGCAGTGAATTCGTAGAAGGGGGTAGTAATGAAAAACTGTTTTTT
clone size: NA
V gene: TRBV6-1
J gene: TRBJ1-4
D gene: NA

CDR3 protein: CASSTGANEQYF
CDR3 DNA: TGTGCCAGCTCGACAGGGGCCAACGAGCAGTACTTC
clone size: NA
V gene: TRBV12-3/TRBV12-4
J gene: TRBJ2-7
D gene: TRBD1

CDR3 protein: CASSLYGTGDQPQHF
CDR3 DNA: TGCGCCAGCAGCTTATACGGGACAGGGGATCAGCCCCAGCATTTT
clone size: NA
V gene: TRBV5-1
J gene: TRBJ1-5
D gene: TRBD1

CDR3 protein: CASSPRQNLYQETQYF
CDR3 DNA: TGTGCCAGCAGCCCTAGACAGAACTTGTACCAAGAGACCCAGTACTTC
clone size: NA
V gene: TRBV6-2/TRBV6-3
J gene: TRBJ2-5
D gene: NA

CDR3 protein: CASSPSLVGGRLYF
CDR3 DNA: TGTGCCAGCAGCCCCTCCCTCGTTGGCGGGAGACTATACTTC
clone size: NA
V gene: TRBV11-2
J gene: TRBJ2-7
D gene: TRBD2

CDR3 protein: CASSVDPHGGNQPQHF
CDR3 DNA: TGTGCCAGCAGCGTAGACCCCCATGGAGGCAATCAGCCCCAGCATTTT
clone size: NA
V gene: TRBV9
J gene: TRBJ1-5
D gene: NA

CDR3 protein: CASSTLVDTEAFF
CDR3 DNA: TGTGCCAGCAGCACGCTAGTTGACACTGAAGCTTTCTTT
clone size: NA
V gene: TRBV11-3
J gene: TRBJ1-1
D gene: NA

CDR3 protein: CASSPTQEQPQHF
CDR3 DNA: TGTGCCAGCAGTCCCACACAGGAACAGCCCCAGCATTTT
clone size: NA
V gene: TRBV12-3/TRBV12-4
J gene: TRBJ1-5
D gene: NA

CDR3 protein: CASSYSRLRNEQFF
CDR3 DNA: TGTGCCAGCAGTTACTCGCGCCTTAGAAATGAGCAGTTCTTC
clone size: NA
V gene: TRBV6-2/TRBV6-3
J gene: TRBJ2-1
D gene: NA

CDR3 protein: CASSLPGQTNEKLFF
CDR3 DNA: TGTGCCAGCAGCTTACCGGGACAGACAAATGAAAAACTGTTTTTT
clone size: NA
V gene: TRBV7-2
J gene: TRBJ1-4
D gene: TRBD1

CDR3 protein: CASSFNGLAQAKYF
CDR3 DNA: TGTGCCAGCAGTTTTAACGGGCTAGCCCAAGCAAAGTACTTC
clone size: NA
V gene: TRBV2
J gene: TRBJ2-7
D gene: NA

CDR3 protein: CAISRTGELFF
CDR3 DNA: TGTGCCATCAGTCGGACCGGGGAGCTGTTTTTT
clone size: NA
V gene: TRBV10-3
J gene: TRBJ2-2
D gene: NA

CDR3 protein: CASRPGTANTEAFF
CDR3 DNA: TGTGCCAGCAGACCCGGGACTGCGAACACTGAAGCTTTCTTT
clone size: NA
V gene: TRBV5-4
J gene: TRBJ1-1
D gene: NA

CDR3 protein: CASSPRRGPSGANVLTF
CDR3 DNA: TGCGCCAGCAGTCCCCGCAGGGGACCCTCTGGGGCCAACGTCCTGACTTTC
clone size: NA
V gene: TRBV23-1
J gene: TRBJ2-6
D gene: NA

CDR3 protein: CASSYSSSYNSPLHF
CDR3 DNA: TGTGCCAGCAGTTATAGCAGCTCCTATAATTCACCCCTCCACTTT
clone size: NA
V gene: TRBV6-6
J gene: TRBJ1-6
D gene: NA

CDR3 protein: CAWSKAQTGEQFF
CDR3 DNA: TGTGCCTGGAGTAAGGCCCAGACGGGTGAGCAGTTCTTC
clone size: few
V gene: TRBV30
J gene: TRBJ2-1
D gene: NA

CDR3 protein: CASSKGLDRTSYEQYF
CDR3 DNA: TGTGCCAGCAGCAAAGGGCTGGACAGAACCTCCTACGAGCAGTACTTC
clone size: NA
V gene: TRBV21-1
J gene: TRBJ2-7
D gene: NA

CDR3 protein: CASSWDRTNTEAFF
CDR3 DNA: TGTGCCAGCAGTTGGGACAGGACGAACACTGAAGCTTTCTTT
clone size: NA
V gene: TRBV28
J gene: TRBJ1-1
D gene: TRBD1

CDR3 protein: CATSERRPPWNEQFF
CDR3 DNA: TGTGCCACCAGTGAGAGGAGACCACCATGGAATGAGCAGTTCTTC
clone size: NA
V gene: TRBV24-1
J gene: TRBJ2-1
D gene: NA

CDR3 protein: CASSHPRRNNEQFF
CDR3 DNA: TGTGCCAGCAGCCATCCGCGGAGGAACAATGAGCAGTTCTTC
clone size: NA
V gene: TRBV4-2
J gene: TRBJ2-1
D gene: NA

CDR3 protein: CASSLGGLAFNEQYF
CDR3 DNA: TGTGCCAGCAGCTTGGGGGGACTAGCATTTAACGAGCAGTACTTC
clone size: few
V gene: TRBV5-4
J gene: TRBJ2-7
D gene: TRBD2

CDR3 protein: CASSPRQGKQYF
CDR3 DNA: TGTGCCAGCAGCCCCCGACAGGGTAAGCAGTACTTC
clone size: NA
V gene: TRBV27
J gene: TRBJ2-7
D gene: TRBD1

CDR3 protein: CASSGTGSRNEKLFF
CDR3 DNA: TGCGCCAGCAGCGGTACTGGGAGCCGGAATGAAAAACTGTTTTTT
clone size: few
V gene: TRBV5-1
J gene: TRBJ1-4
D gene: NA

CDR3 protein: CASSTPGQSYEQYF
CDR3 DNA: TGCGCCAGCAGCACTCCGGGACAGTCCTACGAGCAGTACTTC
clone size: NA
V gene: TRBV5-1
J gene: TRBJ2-7
D gene: TRBD1

CDR3 protein: CASSLARAQGYTF
CDR3 DNA: TGTGCCAGCAGTTTAGCCAGGGCCCAAGGCTACACCTTC
clone size: NA
V gene: TRBV12-3/TRBV12-4
J gene: TRBJ1-2
D gene: NA

CDR3 protein: CASSQGGRTYEQYF
CDR3 DNA: TGCGCCAGCAGCCAAGGCGGGAGGACCTACGAGCAGTACTTC
clone size: NA
V gene: TRBV4-1
J gene: TRBJ2-7
D gene: TRBD2

CDR3 protein: CSHQGSYGYTF
CDR3 DNA: TGCAGTCACCAGGGTTCGTATGGCTACACCTTC
clone size: few
V gene: TRBV20-1
J gene: TRBJ1-2
D gene: NA

CDR3 protein: CATKKGGSYEQYF
CDR3 DNA: TGTGCCACCAAAAAAGGGGGTTCCTACGAGCAGTACTTC
clone size: NA
V gene: TRBV6-5
J gene: TRBJ2-7
D gene: NA

CDR3 protein: CASLGQFAEAFF
CDR3 DNA: TGTGCCAGCCTCGGACAGTTCGCTGAAGCTTTCTTT
clone size: few
V gene: TRBV2
J gene: TRBJ1-1
D gene: NA

CDR3 protein: CASSPMDSGARELFF
CDR3 DNA: TGTGCCAGCAGCCCTATGGACAGTGGGGCCCGGGAGCTGTTTTTT
clone size: NA
V gene: TRBV4-2
J gene: TRBJ2-2
D gene: NA

CDR3 protein: CASSPSGTPYEQYF
CDR3 DNA: TGTGCCAGCAGTCCCAGCGGGACGCCCTACGAGCAGTACTTC
clone size: once
V gene: TRBV27
J gene: TRBJ2-7
D gene: TRBD2

CDR3 protein: CASSQHRNQPQHF
CDR3 DNA: TGTGCCAGCAGCCAACATCGAAATCAGCCCCAGCATTTT
clone size: NA
V gene: TRBV11-2
J gene: TRBJ1-5
D gene: NA

CDR3 protein: CASSIIQGFGNQPQHF
CDR3 DNA: TGTGCCAGCAGTATCATACAGGGTTTCGGCAATCAGCCCCAGCATTTT
clone size: few
V gene: TRBV28
J gene: TRBJ1-5
D gene: NA

CDR3 protein: CASSASSLGGYEQYF
CDR3 DNA: TGTGCCAGCAGCGCCTCCTCATTGGGGGGCTACGAGCAGTACTTC
clone size: NA
V gene: TRBV28
J gene: TRBJ2-7
D gene: NA

CDR3 protein: CASSQDGDRMAEKLFF
CDR3 DNA: TGCGCCAGCAGCCAAGATGGCGACAGGATGGCTGAAAAACTGTTTTTT
clone size: NA
V gene: TRBV4-3
J gene: TRBJ1-4
D gene: NA

CDR3 protein: CASREDRVTEQFF
CDR3 DNA: TGTGCCAGCAGGGAGGACAGGGTTACTGAGCAGTTCTTC
clone size: NA
V gene: TRBV2
J gene: TRBJ2-1
D gene: TRBD1

CDR3 protein: CAWSAGQDNQPQHF
CDR3 DNA: TGTGCCTGGAGTGCGGGACAAGACAATCAGCCCCAGCATTTT
clone size: few
V gene: TRBV30
J gene: TRBJ1-5
D gene: NA

CDR3 protein: CASGRATHNYGYTF
CDR3 DNA: TGTGCCAGCGGGAGGGCAACTCATAACTATGGCTACACCTTC
clone size: NA
V gene: TRBV13
J gene: TRBJ1-2
D gene: NA

CDR3 protein: CATSRDRLRGGEQFF
CDR3 DNA: TGTGCCACCAGCAGAGATCGCCTCAGAGGAGGTGAGCAGTTCTTC
clone size: NA
V gene: TRBV15
J gene: TRBJ2-1
D gene: NA

CDR3 protein: CASSFAAGGPYEQYF
CDR3 DNA: TGTGCCAGCAGCTTCGCGGCAGGAGGGCCGTACGAGCAGTACTTC
clone size: NA
V gene: TRBV11-1
J gene: TRBJ2-7
D gene: NA

CDR3 protein: CASSGGTGPYEQYF
CDR3 DNA: TGTGCCAGTAGTGGAGGGACAGGACCCTACGAGCAGTACTTC
clone size: few
V gene: TRBV19
J gene: TRBJ2-7
D gene: TRBD1

CDR3 protein: CASSYSLAGGKETQYF
CDR3 DNA: TGCGCCAGCAGCTACTCCCTGGCGGGAGGTAAAGAGACCCAGTACTTC
clone size: NA
V gene: TRBV5-1
J gene: TRBJ2-5
D gene: TRBD2

CDR3 protein: CSVDWTGREQYF
CDR3 DNA: TGCAGCGTTGATTGGACAGGGCGCGAGCAGTACTTC
clone size: NA
V gene: TRBV29-1
J gene: TRBJ2-7
D gene: TRBD1

CDR3 protein: CASSLGTGVAYNEQFF
CDR3 DNA: TGTGCCAGCAGCTTGGGGACGGGAGTGGCCTACAATGAGCAGTTCTTC
clone size: NA
V gene: TRBV5-4
J gene: TRBJ2-1
D gene: NA

CDR3 protein: CASSQGQVSYEQYF
CDR3 DNA: TGTGCCAGCAGCCAAGGGCAGGTTTCCTACGAGCAGTACTTC
clone size: NA
V gene: TRBV3-1/TRBV3-2
J gene: TRBJ2-7
D gene: NA

CDR3 protein: CASSDGQGSSYEQYF
CDR3 DNA: TGTGCCAGCAGCGACGGACAGGGGAGCTCCTACGAGCAGTACTTC
clone size: NA
V gene: TRBV6-2/TRBV6-3
J gene: TRBJ2-7
D gene: TRBD1